This T cell receptor (beta chain) was found in a study of T cells expressing NK-cell markers. The study, taken as a whole, reports: Evidence did not settle whether expanded NKG2C+ T cell clones targeted HCMV. The CD3+CD56-NKG2C+ fraction of a handful of donors was also led by these clonotypes.

As regards this clonotype: No antigen is known for it.

TCRdb re-called the 5' RACE reads; one entry per CDR3 protein, DNA not given. The sample table includes 350,000 to 500,000 distinct CDR3 sequences. This CDR3 has 15 amino acids. Germline assignment: CDR1 MDHEN and CDR2 SYDVKM. The sequencing sample was made of blood T cells: a sorted CD56 or NKG2C T cell subset, CD4+ or CD8+ T cells, or bulk PBMC T cells (not recorded which). The TCR comes from a woman between 18 and 70 years old in good health. The gene calls are TRBV28 and TRBJ2-7; the TCRdb D gene call, TRBD2, has no DNA to confirm it. CDR3 region: CASSFRGGRQYEQYF.